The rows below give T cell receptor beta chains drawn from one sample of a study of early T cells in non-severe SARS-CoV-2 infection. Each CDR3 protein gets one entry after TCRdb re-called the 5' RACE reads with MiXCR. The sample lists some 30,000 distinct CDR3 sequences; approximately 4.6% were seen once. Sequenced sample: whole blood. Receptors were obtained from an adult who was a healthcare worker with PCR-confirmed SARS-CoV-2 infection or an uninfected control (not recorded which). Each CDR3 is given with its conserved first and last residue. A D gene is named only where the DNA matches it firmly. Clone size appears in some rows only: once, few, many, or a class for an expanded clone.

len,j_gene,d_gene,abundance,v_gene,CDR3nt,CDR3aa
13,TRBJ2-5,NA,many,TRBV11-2,TGTGCCAGCAGCTCGGAGGGGGGCGAGACCCAGTACTTC,CASSSEGGETQYF
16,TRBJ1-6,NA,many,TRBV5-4,TGTGCCAGCAGCTTGTTCGACAGATCGTATAATTCACCCCTCCACTTT,CASSLFDRSYNSPLHF
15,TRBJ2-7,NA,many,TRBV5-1,TGCGCCAGCAGCCCGTCTAGCGCCCCCTCCTACGAGCAGTACTTC,CASSPSSAPSYEQYF
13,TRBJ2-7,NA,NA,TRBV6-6,TGTGCCAGCACCGACCCGAGATCCTACGAGCAGTACTTC,CASTDPRSYEQYF
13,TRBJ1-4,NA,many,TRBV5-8,TGTGCCAGCAGCTTGTTGTGGGTGGAAAAACTGTTTTTT,CASSLLWVEKLFF
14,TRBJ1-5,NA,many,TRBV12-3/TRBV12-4,TGTGCCAGCAGTACCGGACGGAGCAATCAGCCCCAGCATTTT,CASSTGRSNQPQHF
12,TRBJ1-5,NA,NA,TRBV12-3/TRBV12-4,TGTGCCAGCAGTTTTGGCGATCAGCCCCAGCATTTT,CASSFGDQPQHF
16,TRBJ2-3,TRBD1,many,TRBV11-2,TGTGCCAGCAGCCCCGCGACAGGGGCCCACACAGATACGCAGTATTTT,CASSPATGAHTDTQYF
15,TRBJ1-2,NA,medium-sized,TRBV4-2,TGTGCCAGCAGCCCAGATAGGACAGCAAACTATGGCTACACCTTC,CASSPDRTANYGYTF
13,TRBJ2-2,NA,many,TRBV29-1,TGCAGCGTTGAAGACAGGGGTACCGGGGAGCTGTTTTTT,CSVEDRGTGELFF